This T cell receptor beta chain was retrieved from a study of cytomegalovirus exposure and HLA in healthy donors. General study points: A cluster of highly shared sequence variants was likely a sequencing artifact. While the bulk of TCR sequences proved rare, some public TCRs turned up in many donors. Altogether, 170 or so TCR beta chains were recorded as cytomegalovirus-associated.

The primer mix had 60 Vbeta and 13 Jbeta primers. Sequenced by immunoSEQ multiplex PCR; TCRdb stores in-frame clones only, minus some. The table has approximately 220,000 clones, around 83% seen once. Note on this clone: Antigen specificity is unknown.

Trimming cost V 8 bases and J 4 bases, with 20 bases left between them. CDR1 SNHLY and CDR2 FYNNEI come from the germline V gene. The CDR3 length is 15 residues. V is TRBV2 and J is TRBJ1-1, with D unclear. The sequencing input was PBMCs. This clonotype originated in a girl aged 5-17 years in good health and CMV-seronegative. CDR3 residues: CASPANERRGTEAFF. CDR3 DNA sequence: TGTGCCAGCCCCGCCAACGAGCGGCGGGGCACTGAAGCTTTCTTT.